What follows describes a single T cell receptor beta chain. This clonotype was picked up a small number of times. Its antigen has not been determined. No qualities accompany the bases; no much larger clone lies one base away. The protocol used for the library was 5' RACE. Sequencer: Illumina HiSeq 2000. Template switching introduced a universal primer binding site; the final cDNA contained a unique molecular identifier, enabling accurate counting of TCR cDNA molecules. Specific primers in the conserved constant-segment region were used to synthesize first-strand cDNA for TCR alpha and beta chains. To control for contamination, each cDNA library was double barcoded with a SMART-Mk sample barcode plus Illumina barcodes. TruSeq adapter sequences along with Illumina sample barcodes were introduced in two successive PCR steps. The TCR alpha and beta cDNA libraries were sequenced on the Illumina HiSeq platform using custom primers. In the source study's methods: Raw reads were processed with MiGEC to extract unique molecular identifiers, and MiXCR was used to determine CDR3 positions. Recombination models were inferred per individual with the repgenHMM and IGoR tools using an EM algorithm. Shared clonotype analysis was performed with the tcR package in R, normalizing sharing by the product of cloneset sizes. To study raw recombination without the effects of thymic and clonal selection, out-of-frame nonproductive sequences were analyzed. TCRdb redid the processing of the public reads, applying fastp at Q25 and MiXCR, and retained in-frame beta chains. Rows matching on CDR3 protein sequence are summarized as one entry with the most common DNA and genes. For this entry, the V and J calls and clone size follow TCRdb and not the study's own pipeline. The sample data list 240,000 or so distinct CDR3 sequences, and about 7.3% of these were observed just once. The ten largest clones capture around 3.4% of the sample.

This specimen belongs to a study of identical twins (dated by TCRdb to between 2015 and 2016). About the full investigation: To test whether fetal clonotypes persist, this study deep-sequenced TCR alpha and beta repertoires from monozygotic twins, from unrelated adults of various ages, and from cord blood. To rule out contamination, the twin experiments were replicated at different times with different library preparation protocols. Overall study results and their limits: Compared with coincidental sharing between unrelated individuals, out-of-frame TCR alpha sequences shared between twins had an excess of sequences with low generation probability. Invariant T cells such as MAIT and iNKT could partly confound zero-insertion analyses, though diverse VJ usage argued against this for most clonotypes. Fewer insertions were carried by abundant cord blood beta clonotypes; a weaker similar trend was observed in young adult naive repertoires, while no such trend was observed in memory repertoires. Conclusions relied on cross-sectional statistical analysis, since the same donors could not be followed over many years. In beta out-of-frame sequences, excess twin sharing was weaker, because having fewer shared sequences lowered the signal-to-noise ratio. Recombination models systematically underestimated out-of-frame TCR alpha sharing in monozygotic twins but agreed with sharing between unrelated individuals.

Every donor was a healthy Caucasian. The twin cohort consisted of three pairs of female monozygotic twins, all aged about 18 to 29 years. Using Miltenyi CD45RO+ enrichment and human naive T-cell isolation kits, memory (CD45RO+) and naive T cells were isolated from PBMC. The CDR3, cysteine through phenylalanine, is 14 amino acids long. Only CDR3 DNA remains: 42 bases, in frame from the first base. Trimming removed 6 bases from V and 4 bases from J, leaving 15 bases between the germline ends. As encoded in the germline V gene, CDR1 is MGHDK while CDR2 is SYGVNS. In addition, the sample was reused for a study of yellow fever vaccine responses in identical twins. As that second paper reports: The T cell response to vaccination in identical twins was reported by the authors to appear partly convergent and partly personalized. In the study, vaccine-responding T cell clones were precisely tracked in identical twins.

The sequence is built from TRBV25-1 and TRBJ1-1, with no confidently assigned D gene. The material sequenced was memory (CD45RO+) T cells sorted from blood. The sample's cell subset or site label, in plain terms: CD45RO+ enriched T cells. This TCR was recovered from a woman under 30 in good health. The CDR3 protein sequence reads: CASRAAWESTEAFF. In nucleotides, the sequence is TGTGCCAGCAGGGCGGCCTGGGAAAGCACTGAAGCTTTCTTT.